This TCR beta chain derives from a study of T cells in Graves' hyperthyroidism and ophthalmopathy. With respect to this clonotype: Its specificity is unknown.

Researchers amplified the TCR beta CDR3 regions from RNA transcripts. The TCR CDR3 first-round RT-PCR relied on the HTBI primer set. MiXCR, run by TCRdb on the multiplex PCR reads, gives a single entry per CDR3 protein. Of just over 550,000 distinct CDR3 sequences detected, about half appear once; the ten largest clones hold nearly 8.5%. Overall study findings and caveats: The model forecast ophthalmopathy, anticipating it by a median around 6.5 months before onset. Most thyroid-expanded clonotypes above 0.001 were also found in blood.

Diagnoses were made from clinical symptoms, serum measures (thyroxine and TRAb), thyroid ultrasound and orbital computed tomography. V gave up 2 bases and J gave up 4 bases, with 11 bases separating them. The CDR3 runs 13 residues. Per the germline V gene, CDR1 is DFQATT and CDR2 is SNEGSKA (reference sequence). The TCR originated in a woman aged 18-29 years with Graves' hyperthyroidism. This rearrangement joins TRBV20-1 to TRBJ1-2; D gene uncertain. Sequencing input: peripheral blood or thyroid tissue (not recorded which). DNA of the CDR3: TGCAGTGCTAGACCCCTCCGAGGCTATGGCTACACCTTC. It codes for CSARPLRGYGYTF.